These T cell receptor beta chains were read from a single sample in a study of T cell repertoires in cytomegalovirus infection. Their antigens remain unidentified. TCRdb ran MiXCR on the reads and lists one entry per CDR3 protein. The repertoire includes tens of thousands of distinct CDR3 sequences, 20% to 25% of them detected once, and about 69% sits in the top ten. This specimen consisted of CD8+ T cells from cultured PBMCs, obtained from culture after CMV antigen stimulation. These receptors all stem from a human donor in good health (CMV status not recorded). Some clones in this sample may be carry-over from other donors' samples. Both conserved end residues are part of each CDR3. Rows may omit the clone size; those that give it use once, few, many or a size class.

TRBJ1-4	many	TRBV20-1	CSAKRTYATNEKLFF
TRBJ2-7	few	TRBV24-1	CATSDPGQIEQYF
TRBJ2-5	.	TRBV7-9	CASSRLRTDETQYF
TRBJ1-2	few	TRBV7-2	CASSLELTRTANYGYTF
TRBJ2-1	.	TRBV7-2	CASSFLSTALEDNEQFF
TRBJ1-1	.	TRBV6-1	CASSAGDVGTEAFF
TRBJ2-1	.	TRBV28	CASSWQYNEQFF
TRBJ2-7	.	TRBV4-1	CASSQEAHGEQYF
TRBJ1-1	.	TRBV7-9	CASSSLGLNTEAFF
TRBJ1-5	.	TRBV4-1	CASSQGSYQPQHF
TRBJ2-7	.	TRBV2	CASTTGTIESYEQYF
TRBJ2-7	.	TRBV7-9	CASSPRDTVYEQYF
TRBJ1-2	few	TRBV28	CASSPAGNSYGYTF
TRBJ2-3	.	TRBV7-6	CASSSNRGSTDTQYF